The 21 T cell receptor beta chains reported below all come from one sample, sequenced in a study of shared clonotypes between healthy human individuals. This table comes from immunoSEQ multiplex PCR, and its TCRdb copy is limited to in-frame clones, with some not included. The sample lists approximately 2,000,000 clones, under 95% occurring once. Sequencing was done on a sample of naive CD4+ T cells from PBMCs. Subset in this sample: CD45RA+ positively selected. The receptors come from a man aged 18 to 29 in good health. Some clones in this sample may be carry-over from other donors' samples.

This clone was recorded a few times. The sample holds other DNA sequences that translate to the same CDR3. V is TRBV28 and J is TRBJ1-2; D perhaps matches TRBD1 (6 bases). Germline assignment: CDR1 MDHEN and CDR2 SYDVKM. Deletions cut 5 bases from V and 3 bases from J, with 10 bases between. This CDR3 spans 13 amino acids. Here the CDR3 DNA reads TGTGCCAGCAGTCGCGGGGGCGACTATGGCTACACCTTC. Amino acids: CASSRGGDYGYTF.

V is TRBV18 and J is TRBJ1-1; D gene uncertain. This CDR3 spans 15 amino acids. CDR1 is KGHSH and CDR2 is LQKENI in the germline V gene. V was trimmed by 0 bases and J by 8 bases, leaving 16 bases between them. The CDR3 region is CASSPPGIRTGEAFF. The CDR3 bases are TGTGCCAGCTCACCACCCGGGATACGGACCGGAGAAGCTTTCTTT.

Comment on this clone: Other DNA variants within this sample encode the same CDR3. The J gene is TRBJ1-1, the V gene TRBV5-1, with 8 bases matching TRBD1. The ends lost 4 bases at V and 5 bases at J; junction bases unmatched: 7. The germline V gene encodes CDR1 SGHRS and CDR2 YFSETQ. This CDR3 is 14 amino acids long. In DNA, the CDR3 is TGCGCCAGCAGCCTGACAGGGGTCGGAACTGAAGCTTTCTTT. Amino acids: CASSLTGVGTEAFF.

This chain joins TRBV20-1 and TRBJ2-3; no reliable D call. CDR1 is DFQATT, CDR2 SNEGSKA, per germline (reference sequence). The CDR3 has 11 amino acids. V was cut by 6 bases and J by 6 bases, with 10 bases left in between. The CDR3 coding sequence is TGCAGTGCGCAATCGTCTGATACGCAGTATTTT. Translation gives CSAQSSDTQYF.

Details on this clone: Other nucleotide sequences in the sample specify the same CDR3. CDR3 sequence reads: CSVAGSQETQYF. In DNA form, the CDR3 reads TGCAGCGTTGCTGGCAGCCAAGAGACCCAGTACTTC. This chain uses TRBV29-1 with TRBJ2-5; no firm D call. V dropped 4 bases and J dropped 1 base, with 7 bases sitting between them. Germline V gene lookup returns CDR1 SQVTM and CDR2 ANQGSEA. CDR3 length: 12 amino acids.

The rearrangement links TRBV7-2 to TRBJ1-6; D is unresolved. Germline CDR1 SGHTA, CDR2 FQGNSA. CDR3 length: 13 amino acids. Trimming took 3 bases from V and 6 from J, leaving 6 bases between them. CDR3 DNA sequence: TGTGCCAGCAGCTTGACCCCTAATTCACCCCTCCACTTT. Residues: CASSLTPNSPLHF.

CDR3 bases: TGTGCCAGCAGCTCGGGGACTAGCGGGAAGAAGGACGAGCAGTACTTC. Its translation: CASSSGTSGKKDEQYF. This chain links TRBV5-4 with TRBJ2-7; 13 positions match TRBD2. The length of the CDR3 is 16 residues. The germline V gene encodes CDR1 SGHNT and CDR2 YYREEE (reference sequence). The V gene end was trimmed by 3 bases and the J gene end by 5 bases; junction bases not matched to a gene: 8.

The chain combines TRBV11-2 with TRBJ2-7, with 10 bases matching TRBD2. CDR3 size: 14 residues. In germline, CDR1 is SGHAT, CDR2 FQNNGV. V lost 1 base, J lost 3 bases, and 0 bases stayed unmatched. Here the CDR3 reads CASSLGTSGYEQYF. The DNA of the CDR3 is TGTGCCAGCAGCTTAGGGACTAGCGGCTACGAGCAGTACTTC. Full variable domain (remainder filled in from reference TRBV11-2 and TRBJ2-7): EAGVAQSPRYKIIEKRQSVAFWCNPISGHATLYWYQQILGQGPKLLIQFQNNGVVDDSQLPKDRFSAERLKGVDSTLKIQPAKLEDSAVYLCASSLGTSGYEQYFGPGTRLTVT.

V is TRBV5-1 and J is TRBJ2-2, with 9 bases fitting TRBD2. The V and J ends lost 0 bases and 7 bases, in that order; junction bases with no gene match: 7. Germline CDR1 SGHRS, CDR2 YFSETQ. The CDR3 contains 16 residues. Here the CDR3 reads CASSLGFGTSFGELFF. The CDR3 bases are TGCGCCAGCAGCTTGGGGTTCGGGACTAGCTTCGGGGAGCTGTTTTTT.

The gene calls are TRBV2 and TRBJ2-3, with TRBD2 matching over 8 bases. After removal of 7 bases from V and 0 bases from J, the junction contained 3 bases not matched to a gene. This CDR3 has 14 amino acids. Per the germline V gene, CDR1 is SNHLY and CDR2 is FYNNEI. CDR3 protein: CASKTSGSTDTQYF. For the CDR3, the DNA is TGTGCCAGCAAAACTAGCGGAAGCACAGATACGCAGTATTTT.

The chain joins TRBV7-3 to TRBJ2-1; 11 bases map to TRBD1. V trimming: 2 bases; J trimming: 10 bases; junction bases outside the gene matches: 10. The CDR3 consists of 16 residues. Germline CDR1 SGHTA, CDR2 FQGTGA. CDR3 loop: CASSLFPGQGAVEQFF. CDR3 DNA sequence: TGTGCCAGCAGCTTATTCCCCGGACAGGGGGCAGTCGAGCAGTTCTTC. Full variable domain (missing parts from reference TRBV7-3 and TRBJ2-1): GAGVSQTPSNKVTEKGKYVELRCDPISGHTALYWYRQSLGQGPEFLIYFQGTGAADDSGLPNDRFFAVRPEGSVSTLKIQRTERGDSAVYLCASSLFPGQGAVEQFFGPGTRLTVL.

This clone came up a few times. This sequence joins TRBV2 and TRBJ1-4; the D is unclear. The CDR3 loop spans 11 amino acids. V was shortened by 3 bases and J by 6 bases, with 2 bases between the two germline ends. Germline V gives CDR1 SNHLY, CDR2 FYNNEI. CDR3 amino acids: CASSEDEKLFF. CDR3 sequence (DNA): TGTGCCAGCAGTGAGGATGAAAAACTGTTTTTT.

The chain couples TRBV5-5 to TRBJ2-7; TRBD1 agrees at 8 bases. CDR3 length: 16 amino acids. V dropped 4 bases and J dropped 0; count of bases not matched to a gene: 9. CDR1 is SGHKS, CDR2 YYEKEE, per germline (reference sequence). The CDR3 region has the DNA TGTGCCAGCAGCACCCATGGACAGGGCGTCTCCTACGAGCAGTACTTC. Translated: CASSTHGQGVSYEQYF.

The chain employs TRBV18 and TRBJ2-1; D is ambiguous. CDR1 and CDR2 from the germline V gene are KGHSH and LQKENI. The CDR3 is 13 amino acids. Between the trimmed V and J ends, which lost 6 bases and 9 bases, there was a span of 15 bases. CDR3 protein: CASSHGRESEQFF. The CDR3 DNA reads TGTGCCAGCTCCCACGGAAGGGAATCTGAGCAGTTCTTC.

The chain joins TRBV29-1 to TRBJ1-4; D ambiguous. The CDR3 is made up of 13 amino acids. V lost 7 bases, J lost 5 bases, and 14 bases lay in between. Looked up from germline, CDR1 is SQVTM and CDR2 is ANQGSEA. The CDR3 sequence is CSALRRRNEKLFF. CDR3 in DNA: TGCAGCGCTCTGCGCAGGAGGAATGAAAAACTGTTTTTT.

The rearrangement uses TRBV30 and TRBJ2-5; D gene ambiguous. The CDR3 extends over 12 amino acids. The germline CDR1 and CDR2 sequences are GTSNPN and SVGIG (reference sequence). The V gene lost 2 bases and the J gene lost 4 bases, with 8 bases spanning the gap. The CDR3 DNA follows: TGTGCCTGGAGTCTTGGGTTAGAGACCCAGTACTTC. It specifies CAWSLGLETQYF. The entire variable domain, with the rest obtained from reference TRBV30 and TRBJ2-5, is as follows: SQTIHQWPATLVQPVGSPLSLECTVEGTSNPNLYWYRQAAGRGLQLLFYSVGIGQISSEVPQNLSASRPQDRQFILSSKKLLLSDSGFYLCAWSLGLETQYFGPGTRLLVL.

V is TRBV25-1 and J is TRBJ1-2, with D possibly being TRBD1 (5 bases). The CDR3 loop spans 13 amino acids. Deletions cut 5 bases from V and 4 bases from J, with 11 bases between. Germline V gene data show CDR1 as MGHDK and CDR2 as SYGVNS. CDR3 region: CASSPTAAYGYTF. The CDR3 bases are TGTGCCAGCAGTCCGACAGCTGCCTATGGCTACACCTTC.

The CDR3 nucleotides are TGCGCCAGCAGCTCGGACAGGGGGTTGCCGGGCTACACCTTC. Translating it yields CASSSDRGLPGYTF. V gene TRBV5-1 combines with J gene TRBJ1-2, with 10 bases matching TRBD1. This CDR3 spans 14 amino acids. Unmatched junction bases numbered 7, after V lost 3 bases and J lost 8 bases. Germline V CDR1 and CDR2: SGHRS, YFSETQ.

The chain recombines TRBV5-4 with TRBJ2-3; 7 bases match TRBD2. Germline V gives CDR1 SGHNT, CDR2 YYREEE (reference sequence). With V trimmed by 4 bases and J by 1 base, 6 bases remained unmatched. CDR3 length: 15 residues. DNA of the CDR3: TGTGCCAGCAGCGGCACTAGCGCCCGCACAGATACGCAGTATTTT. Its protein is CASSGTSARTDTQYF.

This CDR3 reads CASGPGSQETQYF. For the CDR3, the DNA is TGTGCCAGCGGGCCGGGCAGCCAAGAGACCCAGTACTTC. This sequence joins TRBV9 and TRBJ2-5; D remains unclear. V was clipped by 7 bases and J by 1 base, with 11 bases between them. The CDR3 is 13 amino acids. Germline V gene sequence: CDR1 SGDLS, CDR2 YYNGEE.

This clone was picked up one time. The gene calls are TRBV6-5 and TRBJ2-7, with D possibly matching TRBD2 (5 bases). Looked up from germline, CDR1 is MNHEY and CDR2 is SVGAGI. CDR3 length equals 14 residues. The V end lost 6 bases, the J end lost 3 bases, and 15 bases lay between the germline ends. CDR3 nucleotides: TGTGCCAGCAGCCCGACCCGGGGATTCTACGAGCAGTACTTC. As protein: CASSPTRGFYEQYF.